The clone carrying this T cell receptor beta chain was observed a handful of times. The antigen is unknown. The data derive from a study of identical twins. Study findings and constraints: Without tracking the same donors, conclusions rested on cross-sectional statistical analysis. Cord blood's abundant beta clonotypes had fewer insertions, unlike memory repertoires. Surplus twin overlap in beta out-of-frame sequences was less pronounced.

cDNA carried unique molecular identifiers, and a universal primer site was added by template switching. One entry per CDR3 protein results from TCRdb running MiXCR on the 5' RACE reads. The data show around 490,000 distinct CDR3 sequences, more than 20% seen once. The CDR3 has 13 residues. V gave up 0 bases and J gave up 8 bases, with 8 bases separating them. The germline V gene has CDR1 LNHNV and CDR2 YYDKDF (reference sequence). A further study also used this sample, focusing on yellow fever vaccine responses in identical twins.

This chain joins TRBV15 and TRBJ1-5; D gene unclear. The clonotype originates from a woman aged 18-29 years in good health. Sequencing was done on a sample of CD4+ T cells sorted from blood. In nucleotides, the CDR3 is TGTGCCACCAGCAGAGATGGCCCGGAGCCCCAGCATTTT. This translates into CATSRDGPEPQHF. Using reference TRBV15 and TRBJ1-5 for the parts outside the CDR3, the full variable domain is DAMVIQNPRYQVTQFGKPVTLSCSQTLNHNVMYWYQQKSSQAPKLLFHYYDKDFNNEADTPDNFQSRRPNTSFCFLDIRSPGLGDTAMYLCATSRDGPEPQHFGDGTRLSIL.